This entry lists 18 T cell receptor beta chains sequenced from one sample in a study of cytomegalovirus exposure and HLA in healthy donors. Researchers ran the PCR with 60 Vbeta and 13 Jbeta primers. Using immunoSEQ multiplex PCR, the repertoire was profiled, and TCRdb retains in-frame clones only, with some absent. The sample consists of roughly 130,000 clones, 80% of them appearing once. Sequencing used PBMCs. These receptors were collected from a man aged 40-50 years in good health and CMV-seronegative.

V is TRBV14 and J is TRBJ1-1; D remains unclear. CDR3 length: 11 residues. CDR1 is SGHDN and CDR2 is FVKESK in the germline V gene. Trimming cost V 3 bases and J 4 bases, with 3 bases left between them. The CDR3 sequence is CASSQATEAFF. For the CDR3, the DNA is TGTGCCAGCAGCCAGGCCACTGAAGCTTTCTTT. The variable domain in full, with the rest retrieved from reference TRBV14 and TRBJ1-1, is EAGVTQFPSHSVIEKGQTVTLRCDPISGHDNLYWYRRVMGKEIKFLLHFVKESKQDESGMPNNRFLAERTGGTYSTLKVQPAELEDSGVYFCASSQATEAFFGQGTRLTVV.

This clone has only a few counts. Here the CDR3 reads CASSHGGTGVRNEQFF. CDR3 DNA: TGTGCCAGCAGCCACGGTGGGACAGGTGTGCGAAATGAGCAGTTCTTC. The chain is built from TRBV6-6 and TRBJ2-1, with TRBD1 matching over 8 bases. CDR3 size: 16 residues. The germline V gene has CDR1 MNHNY and CDR2 SVGAGI (reference sequence). Unmatched junction bases numbered 14, after V lost 6 bases and J lost 7 bases.

V usage is TRBV18 and J usage is TRBJ2-5, with D unresolved. Germline CDR1 is KGHSH and CDR2 is LQKENI. V shed 3 bases and J shed 5 bases, with 4 bases lying between them. This CDR3 spans 11 amino acids. The DNA of the CDR3 is TGTGCCAGCTCACCCCGGGAGACCCAGTACTTC. The encoded protein is CASSPRETQYF. Together with reference TRBV18 and TRBJ2-5, the CDR3 gives the full variable domain: NAGVMQNPRHLVRRRGQEARLRCSPMKGHSHVYWYRQLPEEGLKFMVYLQKENIIDESGMPKERFSAEFPKEGPSILRIQQVVRGDSAAYFCASSPRETQYFGPGTRLLVL.

This rearrangement joins TRBV5-6 to TRBJ2-7, with 12 bases aligning to TRBD2. The CDR3 runs to 16 residues. Germline V gene sequence: CDR1 SGHDT, CDR2 YYEEEE. Losses at the gene ends were 2 bases for V and 3 bases for J; bases not matched to a gene: 6. The DNA for the CDR3 is TGTGCCAGCAGCTTACTAGCGGGGGGATTCATCTACGAGCAGTACTTC. Translated: CASSLLAGGFIYEQYF.

This chain joins TRBV11-2 and TRBJ1-1; 10 nucleotides match TRBD1. Trimming at V came to 5 bases and at J to 5 bases, leaving 8 bases not matched to a gene. Per the germline V gene, CDR1 is SGHAT and CDR2 is FQNNGV. The CDR3 runs 15 residues. Here the CDR3 reads CASSPLTGGWTEAFF. In DNA form, the CDR3 reads TGTGCCAGCAGCCCCTTGACAGGGGGCTGGACTGAAGCTTTCTTT.

This sequence joins TRBV6-5 and TRBJ1-6; weak D call: TRBD1 (6 bases). The CDR3 contains 13 residues. Trimming cost V 7 bases and J 14 bases, with 18 bases left between them. Germline V gives CDR1 MNHEY, CDR2 SVGAGI. This chain's CDR3 is CASTRDTKSTLHF. The CDR3 nucleotides read TGTGCCAGCACTAGGGACACCAAATCAACCCTCCACTTT.

This rearrangement joins TRBV7-2 to TRBJ2-5, with 11 bases that match TRBD2. With V trimmed by 5 bases and J by 4 bases, 9 bases remained unmatched. The CDR3 runs 16 residues. Germline V gene data show CDR1 as SGHTA and CDR2 as FQGNSA. CDR3 protein: CASSPGLAAGRETQYF. CDR3 DNA sequence: TGTGCCAGCAGCCCGGGACTAGCGGCCGGAAGAGAGACCCAGTACTTC.

This chain joins TRBV5-1 and TRBJ2-3, with 7 bases identical to TRBD1. The CDR3 covers 14 residues. V shed 4 bases, J shed 2 bases, and the junction held 4 bases outside the gene matches. The V gene's germline CDR1 is SGHRS and CDR2 YFSETQ. The CDR3 is CASSPGQNTDTQYF. CDR3 DNA sequence: TGCGCCAGCAGCCCGGGACAGAACACAGATACGCAGTATTTT.

CDR3 in DNA: TGCGCCAGCAGCCAAGAAAAGGGAGCAGATAAAGTTAGCAATCAGCCCCAGCATTTT. This sequence encodes CASSQEKGADKVSNQPQHF. The V gene is TRBV4-1, the J gene TRBJ1-5; no definite D call. Germline V lookup: CDR1 MGHRA, CDR2 YSYEKL. V gave up 0 bases and J gave up 0 bases, with 18 bases separating them. This CDR3 comprises 19 residues.

V gene TRBV5-1 combines with J gene TRBJ2-7, with 7 bases fitting TRBD1. After removal of 4 bases from V and 1 base from J, the junction contained 8 bases not matched to a gene. The CDR3 totals 15 residues. CDR1 SGHRS and CDR2 YFSETQ come from the germline V gene. The CDR3 loop reads CASSGWTGNSYEQYF. CDR3 DNA: TGCGCCAGCAGCGGCTGGACAGGCAATTCCTACGAGCAGTACTTC.

The chain joins TRBV5-1 to TRBJ1-2; 10 positions match TRBD1. The length of the CDR3 is 13 residues. Trimming removed 4 bases from V and 7 bases from J; junction bases left unmatched: 4. Germline-derived CDR1 and CDR2 are SGHRS and YFSETQ. The DNA of the CDR3 is TGCGCCAGCAGCGCCGGGACAGGGGTTGGCTACACCTTC. Translated, it gives CASSAGTGVGYTF.

V gene TRBV5-4 combines with J gene TRBJ2-1, with D uncertain. V lost 2 bases to trimming and J lost 0 bases, with 6 bases between them. CDR3 length: 14 residues. Germline CDR1 is SGHNT and CDR2 is YYREEE (reference sequence). Here the CDR3 DNA reads TGTGCCAGCAGCTTAGCTAGCTCCTACAATGAGCAGTTCTTC. This translates into CASSLASSYNEQFF.

This sequence joins TRBV19 and TRBJ1-1; TRBD1 aligns across 7 bases. The junction had 17 bases not matched to a gene; V was cut back by 6 bases and J by 1 base. Germline V lookup: CDR1 LNHDA, CDR2 SQIVND (reference sequence). The CDR3 is made up of 18 amino acids. The CDR3 loop reads CASRPLGQVWGGNTEAFF. Written as DNA, the CDR3 is TGTGCCAGTAGGCCTTTAGGACAGGTCTGGGGTGGGAACACTGAAGCTTTCTTT.

This clone has more than one count but fewer than ten. V and J are TRBV5-4 and TRBJ2-5; 9 bases are a match to TRBD2. The trim removed 4 bases at V and 3 bases at J, leaving 10 bases unmatched. CDR1 SGHNT and CDR2 YYREEE come from the germline V gene (reference sequence). CDR3 length: 16 residues. The CDR3 reads CASSPQSGGLKETQYF. The CDR3 DNA follows: TGTGCCAGCAGCCCGCAAAGCGGGGGGCTAAAAGAGACCCAGTACTTC.

The V call is TRBV7-2, the J call TRBJ2-5; D remains unclear. In germline, CDR1 is SGHTA, CDR2 FQGNSA. With 3 bases removed from V and 5 bases from J, the gap between germline ends came to 7 bases. CDR3 length: 12 residues. CDR3 loop: CASSFTRETQYF. CDR3 bases: TGTGCCAGCAGCTTCACTCGGGAGACCCAGTACTTC. The full variable domain, its missing parts supplied by reference TRBV7-2 and TRBJ2-5, is GAGVSQSPSNKVTEKGKDVELRCDPISGHTALYWYRQSLGQGLEFLIYFQGNSAPDKSGLPSDRFSAERTGGSVSTLTIQRTQQEDSAVYLCASSFTRETQYFGPGTRLLVL.

The V call is TRBV10-3, the J call TRBJ2-3, with 12 bases aligning to TRBD2. With 9 bases clipped from V and 3 bases from J, the junction kept 10 bases outside the gene matches. Germline CDR1 and CDR2: ENHRY and SYGVKD. The CDR3 extends over 16 amino acids. The CDR3 nucleotides are TGTGCCATGGCTAGCGGGAGGGCGGCGGCAACAGATACGCAGTATTTT. This codes for CAMASGRAAATDTQYF.

The chain uses TRBV11-2 and TRBJ2-5; weak D call: TRBD2 (7 bases). The CDR3 totals 15 residues. Germline V gene data show CDR1 as SGHAT and CDR2 as FQNNGV. Trimming cost V 1 base and J 1 base, with 10 bases left between them. CDR3 loop: CASSLGGGTQETQYF. The CDR3 DNA reads TGTGCCAGCAGCTTAGGGGGGGGCACCCAAGAGACCCAGTACTTC.

The chain employs TRBV5-4 and TRBJ2-1, with 10 bases lining up with TRBD2. The CDR3 loop spans 15 amino acids. CDR1 is SGHNT and CDR2 is YYREEE in the germline V gene (reference sequence). Unmatched junction bases numbered 5, after V lost 5 bases and J lost 3 bases. The CDR3 spells CASRRGLADYNEQFF. The CDR3, as DNA: TGTGCCAGCAGACGCGGACTAGCGGACTACAATGAGCAGTTCTTC.